These 23 T cell receptor beta chains came from one sample sequenced in a study of blood T cell repertoires in COVID-19. Data came from immunoSEQ multiplex PCR; TCRdb stores just in-frame clones and leaves some out. The sample comprises 200,000 to 250,000 clones, roughly 90% of which are singletons, and under 6.5% rests with the top ten. The material sequenced was peripheral blood. Every receptor here comes from a man in his 60s with acute or convalescent COVID-19.

This chain links TRBV5-6 with TRBJ2-3; 7 bases are a match to TRBD1. Germline V gene data show CDR1 as SGHDT and CDR2 as YYEEEE. Unmatched junction bases numbered 8, after V lost 3 bases and J lost 4 bases. The CDR3 is made up of 15 amino acids. CDR3 coding DNA: TGTGCCAGCAGCTCGTACCTACAGGGGCCAGATACGCAGTATTTT. It is translated as CASSSYLQGPDTQYF.

This clone was recorded only once. The V and J genes are TRBV28 and TRBJ1-2, with 7 bases aligning to TRBD1. CDR3 length: 13 amino acids. J gave up 8 bases and V 7 bases, and 10 bases lay outside the gene matches. The germline V gene has CDR1 MDHEN and CDR2 SYDVKM. For the CDR3, the DNA is TGTGCCAGCAAGACAGGGACGGAGAAAGGCTACACCTTC. Translating gives CASKTGTEKGYTF.

The V and J genes are TRBV7-2 and TRBJ2-7; TRBD1 matches 9 bases. This CDR3 contains 14 residues. Germline-derived CDR1 and CDR2 are SGHTA and FQGNSA. J lost 3 bases, V lost 2 bases, and 2 bases had no gene match. For the CDR3, the DNA is TGTGCCAGCAGCTTACGACAGGGGGGCTACGAGCAGTACTTC. It specifies CASSLRQGGYEQYF. Based on the CDR3 plus reference TRBV7-2 and TRBJ2-7, the full variable domain is GAGVSQSPSNKVTEKGKDVELRCDPISGHTALYWYRQSLGQGLEFLIYFQGNSAPDKSGLPSDRFSAERTGGSVSTLTIQRTQQEDSAVYLCASSLRQGGYEQYFGPGTRLTVT.

The genes are TRBV9 and TRBJ2-1, with TRBD1 matching 7 bases. The germline gives CDR1 SGDLS, CDR2 YYNGEE. The length of the CDR3 is 14 residues. The V and J ends lost 3 bases and 4 bases, in that order; junction bases with no gene match: 4. The CDR3 region is CASSGVGQYNEQFF. CDR3 coding DNA: TGTGCCAGCAGCGGAGTGGGACAGTACAATGAGCAGTTCTTC.

The genes are TRBV6-1 and TRBJ1-4, with 7 bases that match TRBD1. The CDR3 length is 14 residues. V lost 2 bases, J lost 7 bases, and 4 bases stayed unmatched. CDR1 MNHNS and CDR2 SASEGT come from the germline V gene. CDR3 protein: CASSEQQGSEKLFF. For the CDR3, the DNA is TGTGCCAGCAGTGAACAACAGGGGAGTGAAAAACTGTTTTTT.

This chain connects TRBV7-9 to TRBJ2-7; 7 bases are shared with TRBD1. The CDR3 consists of 16 residues. Trimming at V came to 5 bases and at J to 2 bases, leaving 12 bases not matched to a gene. CDR1 SEHNR and CDR2 FQNEAQ come from the germline V gene (reference sequence). The CDR3 loop is CASSQLTGPITYEQYF. CDR3 sequence (DNA): TGTGCCAGCAGCCAGCTGACAGGGCCGATTACCTACGAGCAGTACTTC.

This clone was found a few times. This chain links TRBV29-1 with TRBJ2-7; 11 bases map to TRBD2. This CDR3 has 17 residues. Germline lookup yields CDR1 SQVTM and CDR2 ANQGSEA. V lost 3 bases and J lost 2; bases outside the gene matches: 12. Written as DNA, the CDR3 is TGCAGCGTTGATTCGGCCGGGACTAGCGGCATACCCTACGAGCAGTACTTC. Amino acid sequence: CSVDSAGTSGIPYEQYF.

V and J are TRBV5-5 and TRBJ1-3; D unclear. The CDR3 sequence is 15 residues long. Germline V gene data show CDR1 as SGHKS and CDR2 as YYEKEE (reference sequence). V gave up 1 base and J gave up 0 bases, with 8 bases separating them. CDR3 protein: CASSLTATSGNTIYF. In DNA form, the CDR3 reads TGTGCCAGCAGCTTGACAGCTACCTCTGGAAACACCATATATTTT. The variable domain in full, completed from reference TRBV5-5 and TRBJ1-3, reads DAGVTQSPTHLIKTRGQQVTLRCSPISGHKSVSWYQQVLGQGPQFIFQYYEKEERGRGNFPDRFSARQFPNYSSELNVNALLLGDSALYLCASSLTATSGNTIYFGEGSWLTVV.

The chain combines TRBV19 with TRBJ2-1; D might be TRBD1 (6 bases). The V end lost 1 base, the J end lost 6 bases, and 10 bases lay between the germline ends. From germline, CDR1 is LNHDA and CDR2 SQIVND (reference sequence). CDR3 size: 14 residues. The CDR3 DNA sequence: TGTGCCAGTAGTATAGGGACAGTAAGCAATGAGCAGTTCTTC. Protein sequence: CASSIGTVSNEQFF.

This clone was found once. This rearrangement joins TRBV30 to TRBJ2-7, with 9 bases lining up with TRBD1. With 1 base clipped from V and 0 bases from J, the junction kept 4 bases outside the gene matches. The germline gives CDR1 GTSNPN, CDR2 SVGIG (reference sequence). CDR3 length: 15 residues. CDR3 sequence (DNA): TGTGCCTGGAGTGCGGACAGGGGAAACTCCTACGAGCAGTACTTC. The encoded protein is CAWSADRGNSYEQYF.

This chain connects TRBV7-8 to TRBJ1-6; D unresolved. V was shortened by 6 bases and J by 8 bases, with 17 bases between the two germline ends. Germline CDR1 is SGHVS and CDR2 is FQNEAQ. CDR3 size: 15 residues. The CDR3 loop is CASSSTGREDSPLHF. For the CDR3, the DNA is TGTGCCAGCAGTTCCACGGGGAGGGAGGATTCACCCCTCCACTTT.

The chain couples TRBV14 to TRBJ1-4, with 9 bases lining up with TRBD1. V gave up 4 bases and J gave up 8 bases; unmatched junction bases: 8. Germline-derived CDR1 and CDR2 are SGHDN and FVKESK. This CDR3 comprises 15 residues. CDR3 amino acids: CASSRRTGEWEKLFF. DNA of the CDR3: TGTGCCAGCAGCCGGAGGACAGGGGAGTGGGAAAAACTGTTTTTT.

This clone was observed a handful of times. The chain has TRBV24-1 and TRBJ1-2; D is undetermined. The V gene lost 4 bases and the J gene lost 3 bases, with 11 bases spanning the gap. The CDR3 extends over 14 amino acids. Germline V lookup: CDR1 KGHDR, CDR2 SFDVKD. The CDR3 region has the DNA TGTGCCACCAGTGACTCAGGACTGGACTATGGCTACACCTTC. Translated, it gives CATSDSGLDYGYTF.

The rearrangement links TRBV2 to TRBJ2-5; possible D gene TRBD2, 5 bases. Germline V gene lookup returns CDR1 SNHLY and CDR2 FYNNEI. This CDR3 region has 14 residues. V was trimmed by 5 bases and J by 1 base, leaving 11 bases between them. The CDR3 DNA reads TGTGCCAGCAGTCTAGACTACCTCCAAGAGACCCAGTACTTC. As protein: CASSLDYLQETQYF.

The chain has TRBV11-3 and TRBJ2-3, with TRBD2 matching over 10 bases. The ends lost 5 bases at V and 3 bases at J; junction bases unmatched: 5. The CDR3 sequence is 15 residues long. Germline V gene data show CDR1 as SGHNT and CDR2 as YENEEA. As DNA, the CDR3 is TGTGCCAGCAGCCAACTAGCGGGACTAACAGATACGCAGTATTTT. Residues: CASSQLAGLTDTQYF.

The V and J genes are TRBV19 and TRBJ1-1; TRBD1 might be the D (6 bases). CDR3 length: 20 residues. CDR1 is LNHDA, CDR2 SQIVND, per germline (reference sequence). The V end lost 4 bases, the J end lost 1 base, and 28 bases lay between the germline ends. The CDR3 bases are TGTGCCAGTAGTACAATTTTCCCTCCGGGGGGCACTCGGGGGAACACTGAAGCTTTCTTT. This gives the protein CASSTIFPPGGTRGNTEAFF.

The chain combines TRBV30 with TRBJ1-2, with TRBD1 identical over 7 bases. The CDR3 is 14 residues long. The junction had 7 bases not matched to a gene; V was cut back by 0 bases and J by 6 bases. CDR1 and CDR2 (germline): GTSNPN, SVGIG (reference sequence). The CDR3 DNA is TGTGCCTGGAGTGTATCCGGCCAGGGGGATGGCTACACCTTC. Amino acids: CAWSVSGQGDGYTF.

The V and J genes are TRBV7-2 and TRBJ1-5, with a possible D match to TRBD1 (5 bases). Trimming took off 5 bases at V and 3 bases at J, with 17 bases between the two ends. Germline V gene sequence: CDR1 SGHTA, CDR2 FQGNSA. The CDR3 totals 16 residues. The CDR3 loop reads CASSVVGGGNNQPQHF. The CDR3 nucleotides read TGTGCCAGCAGCGTTGTCGGTGGGGGGAACAATCAGCCCCAGCATTTT.

J is TRBJ2-5 and V is TRBV7-3; a weak D match, TRBD1 (5 bases). The CDR3 runs 16 residues. V gave up 1 base and J gave up 0 bases, with 12 bases separating them. Germline CDR1 and CDR2: SGHTA and FQGTGA. The CDR3 DNA is TGTGCCAGCAGCTTAAGAGTCTCAGGGAACCAAGAGACCCAGTACTTC. Its translation is CASSLRVSGNQETQYF. Drawing the rest from reference TRBV7-3 and TRBJ2-5, the complete variable domain is GAGVSQTPSNKVTEKGKYVELRCDPISGHTALYWYRQSLGQGPEFLIYFQGTGAADDSGLPNDRFFAVRPEGSVSTLKIQRTERGDSAVYLCASSLRVSGNQETQYFGPGTRLLVL.

The chain recombines TRBV2 with TRBJ1-4; 11 bases align to TRBD1. The junction had 8 bases not matched to a gene; V was cut back by 6 bases and J by 14 bases. CDR3 size: 13 residues. Germline V CDR1 and CDR2: SNHLY, FYNNEI. The chain's CDR3 is CASRTGTGGRLFF. CDR3 nucleotides: TGTGCCAGCAGAACGGGGACAGGGGGTCGGCTGTTTTTT.

The chain employs TRBV5-4 and TRBJ1-1, with 7 bases matching TRBD1. The V and J ends lost 4 bases and 0 bases, in that order; junction bases with no gene match: 9. The CDR3 covers 16 residues. Germline V gene lookup returns CDR1 SGHNT and CDR2 YYREEE (reference sequence). CDR3 sequence (DNA): TGTGCCAGCAGCCCAACCTTGGACAGGATGAACACTGAAGCTTTCTTT. The encoded protein is CASSPTLDRMNTEAFF. The full variable domain, in which reference TRBV5-4 and TRBJ1-1 provide the parts outside the CDR3, is ETGVTQSPTHLIKTRGQQVTLRCSSQSGHNTVSWYQQALGQGPQFIFQYYREEENGRGNFPPRFSGLQFPNYSSELNVNALELDDSALYLCASSPTLDRMNTEAFFGQGTRLTVV.

The rearrangement joins TRBV7-3 to TRBJ2-1; TRBD2 agrees at 7 bases. Unmatched junction bases numbered 8, after V lost 6 bases and J lost 3 bases. The CDR3 consists of 15 residues. CDR1 and CDR2 from the germline V gene are SGHTA and FQGTGA. The CDR3 reads CASRKSGTVYNEQFF. The CDR3 bases are TGTGCCAGCAGGAAAAGCGGGACCGTCTACAATGAGCAGTTCTTC. The entire variable domain, with the rest obtained from reference TRBV7-3 and TRBJ2-1, is as follows: GAGVSQTPSNKVTEKGKYVELRCDPISGHTALYWYRQSLGQGPEFLIYFQGTGAADDSGLPNDRFFAVRPEGSVSTLKIQRTERGDSAVYLCASRKSGTVYNEQFFGPGTRLTVL.

This rearrangement joins TRBV28 to TRBJ1-1, with D uncertain. This CDR3 has 13 residues. Trimming took off 8 bases at V and 5 bases at J, with 15 bases between the two ends. Germline V gene sequence: CDR1 MDHEN, CDR2 SYDVKM. In DNA, the CDR3 is TGTGCCAGCCAGGTAGGCGTTGGGACTGAAGCTTTCTTT. Residues: CASQVGVGTEAFF.